This T cell receptor (beta chain) was recorded in a study of lymphopenia after photon versus proton radiotherapy. With regard to this clone: Its target is not known.

The table came from immunoSEQ multiplex PCR; TCRdb's copy has only in-frame clones and leaves some out. The data show approximately 58,000 clones, 80% to 90% seen once. The V gene's germline CDR1 is WNHNN and CDR2 SYGVQD (reference sequence). CDR3 size: 14 residues. V was pared by 0 bases and J by 5 bases, with 2 bases of the junction left unmatched. Study results and limitations: Under photons, naive T cells and diversity fell while effector/memory populations rose. After the lymphocyte nadir, photon-treated repertoires showed oligoclonal expansion, especially of CD8+ Temra cells. A bigger post-nadir fall in TCR diversity correlated inversely with survival time in deceased patients.

This TCR came from a middle-aged man with gastric cancer. The sample was peripheral blood, taken from a patient treated with photon-based radiotherapy. This chain uses TRBV10-1 with TRBJ1-1; 8 bases match TRBD1. This CDR3 is CASSESGQGTEAFF. CDR3 nucleotide sequence: TGCGCCAGCAGTGAGTCCGGACAGGGTACTGAAGCTTTCTTT.